This T cell receptor (beta chain) was recovered during a study of T cell responses to AZD1222 COVID-19 vaccine. Overall study findings and caveats: Spike-specific TCR breadth rose after two AZD1222 doses, and depth rose as well.

The V segment lost 11 bases and the J segment 3 bases; nucleotides outside the gene matches: 7. The germline V gene encodes CDR1 SEHNR and CDR2 FQNEAQ (reference sequence). The CDR3 is made up of 13 amino acids. With respect to this clone: Its target is not known.

The data were produced by immunoSEQ multiplex PCR, yet TCRdb's version contains in-frame clones alone and is incomplete. This sample has around 80,000 clones; approximately 85% occur once, and the top ten carry about 10%. The source is an adult who received the AZD1222 COVID-19 vaccine. The sequencing here drew on peripheral blood, taken 28 days after the second AZD1222 dose. The V gene is TRBV7-9, the J gene TRBJ2-1; 7 nucleotides match TRBD1. The CDR3 protein is CALDRGRYNEQFF. The CDR3 nucleotides are TGTGCCCTTGATAGGGGGCGCTACAATGAGCAGTTCTTC.